These T cell receptor beta chains were read from a single sample in a study of blood T cell repertoires in COVID-19. The data were produced by immunoSEQ multiplex PCR, yet TCRdb's version contains in-frame clones alone and is incomplete. Of roughly 290,000 clones in the sample, around nine tenths were seen once. Sequencing was done on a sample of peripheral blood. Every receptor here comes from a man aged 25-45 years with acute or convalescent COVID-19. CDR3s include the opening cysteine and the closing phenylalanine or tryptophan. D genes are given only for firm matches. Only part of the rows carry a size: once, few, many, or a class if the clone is expanded.

V,D,size,J,CDR3,DNA
TRBV11-3,TRBD2,NA,TRBJ2-7,CASSLSGLASYEQYF,TGTGCCAGCAGCTTATCCGGACTAGCTTCCTACGAGCAGTACTTC
TRBV3-1/TRBV3-2,TRBD1,NA,TRBJ1-6,CASSHTTGINSPLHF,TGTGCCAGCAGCCACACGACAGGGATTAATTCACCCCTCCACTTT
TRBV28,TRBD2,NA,TRBJ2-3,CASGRLADYTDTQYF,TGTGCCAGCGGCCGACTAGCGGATTACACAGATACGCAGTATTTT
TRBV5-8,TRBD1,NA,TRBJ2-2,CASSLTGQGYGGELFF,TGTGCCAGCAGCTTAACGGGACAGGGGTATGGCGGGGAGCTGTTTTTT
TRBV27,TRBD1,NA,TRBJ1-1,CACWTGGITEAFF,TGTGCCTGTTGGACAGGGGGGATCACTGAAGCTTTCTTT
TRBV5-1,NA,NA,TRBJ2-5,CASKRGTEYQETQYF,TGCGCCAGCAAACGGGGGACTGAGTACCAAGAGACCCAGTACTTC
TRBV5-1,NA,NA,TRBJ2-3,CASSLGEQTDTQYF,TGCGCCAGCAGCTTGGGTGAGCAAACAGATACGCAGTATTTT
TRBV5-1,TRBD1,NA,TRBJ1-2,CASSSGQGTYTF,TGCGCCAGCAGCTCGGGACAGGGGACCTACACCTTC
TRBV19,TRBD1,few,TRBJ1-2,CASRKSDRGYGYTF,TGTGCCAGTAGGAAGTCGGACAGGGGCTATGGCTACACCTTC
TRBV5-5,TRBD1,NA,TRBJ1-2,CASGDRDREYGYTF,TGTGCCAGCGGAGACCGGGACAGGGAATATGGCTACACCTTC
TRBV7-9,TRBD1,NA,TRBJ1-2,CASSAWDRAVYGYTF,TGTGCCAGCAGCGCCTGGGACAGGGCGGTCTATGGCTACACCTTC
TRBV6-5,TRBD1,NA,TRBJ1-5,CASSPTGGGHQPQHF,TGTGCCAGCAGTCCGACAGGGGGCGGACATCAGCCCCAGCATTTT
TRBV4-1,NA,NA,TRBJ2-1,CASSQEPAGSYNEQFF,TGCGCCAGCAGCCAAGAACCAGCGGGCTCCTACAATGAGCAGTTCTTC
TRBV3-1/TRBV3-2,TRBD2,NA,TRBJ2-5,CASSQDPAGVEEETQYF,TGTGCCAGCAGCCAAGATCCCGCGGGAGTTGAAGAGGAGACCCAGTACTTC
TRBV3-1/TRBV3-2,NA,NA,TRBJ2-5,CASSQGQKPKETQYF,TGTGCCAGCAGCCAAGGACAGAAGCCCAAAGAGACCCAGTACTTC
TRBV10-2,NA,NA,TRBJ1-2,CASSGQNYGYTF,TGCGCCAGCAGTGGACAAAACTATGGCTACACCTTC
TRBV12-3/TRBV12-4,NA,NA,TRBJ1-2,CASSFELYYGYTF,TGTGCCAGCAGTTTTGAGCTATACTATGGCTACACCTTC
TRBV27,NA,few,TRBJ2-5,CASSLAGVGFQETQYF,TGTGCCAGCAGTTTAGCAGGGGTCGGTTTTCAAGAGACCCAGTACTTC
TRBV9,NA,NA,TRBJ1-3,CASSVGAGKSSGNTIYF,TGTGCCAGCAGCGTAGGTGCAGGGAAGAGCTCTGGAAACACCATATATTTT
TRBV4-1,NA,NA,TRBJ2-7,CASSHAGAYEQYF,TGCGCCAGCAGCCATGCAGGGGCCTACGAGCAGTACTTC
TRBV5-6,NA,NA,TRBJ2-7,CASSPRTAGYEQYF,TGTGCCAGCAGCCCCCGGACAGCCGGGTACGAGCAGTACTTC
TRBV14,NA,NA,TRBJ2-2,CASSQDYPGVLAGELFF,TGTGCCAGCAGCCAAGATTATCCGGGAGTGTTGGCCGGGGAGCTGTTTTTT
TRBV2,TRBD1,NA,TRBJ2-7,CASSPDRGSYEQYF,TGTGCCAGCAGTCCGGACAGGGGATCCTACGAGCAGTACTTC
TRBV7-3,NA,NA,TRBJ1-1,CASPCEAFF,TGTGCCAGCCCCTGTGAAGCTTTCTTT
TRBV30,NA,NA,TRBJ1-5,CAWSGEGSQPQHF,TGTGCCTGGAGTGGGGAGGGAAGTCAGCCCCAGCATTTT
TRBV7-3,NA,NA,TRBJ1-4,CASSLNSNEKLFF,TGTGCCAGCAGCTTAAACAGTAATGAAAAACTGTTTTTT
TRBV15,TRBD1,NA,TRBJ2-1,CATSRRDRGVIWGYNEQFF,TGTGCCACCAGCCGCCGGGACAGGGGCGTTATCTGGGGCTACAATGAGCAGTTCTTC
TRBV6-5,NA,NA,TRBJ2-7,CASSSGDRYEQYF,TGTGCCAGCAGCTCAGGGGACCGTTACGAGCAGTACTTC
TRBV6-5,NA,NA,TRBJ1-5,CASREHQPQHF,TGTGCCAGCAGGGAGCATCAGCCCCAGCATTTT
TRBV18,TRBD2,once,TRBJ2-5,CASSPGSGGRETQYF,TGTGCCAGCTCACCCGGAAGCGGGGGCCGGGAGACCCAGTACTTC
TRBV18,NA,NA,TRBJ1-2,CASSPGGGVGYGYTF,TGTGCCAGCTCACCTGGCGGGGGCGTAGGCTATGGCTACACCTTC
TRBV19,TRBD1,NA,TRBJ2-7,CASRKGTGGGEQYF,TGTGCCAGTAGAAAGGGGACAGGGGGAGGCGAGCAGTACTTC
TRBV30,TRBD2,NA,TRBJ2-7,CAWQRDFGYEQYF,TGTGCCTGGCAGCGGGATTTCGGGTACGAGCAGTACTTC
TRBV15,TRBD1,few,TRBJ1-1,CATSREQGAGPKAFF,TGTGCCACCAGCAGAGAACAGGGGGCTGGACCAAAAGCTTTCTTT
TRBV12-3/TRBV12-4,TRBD1,NA,TRBJ2-3,CASTTGATQYF,TGTGCCAGCACCACAGGGGCGACGCAGTATTTT
TRBV7-3,NA,NA,TRBJ2-2,CASSLQPRVETGELFF,TGTGCCAGCAGCTTACAGCCCAGGGTAGAGACCGGGGAGCTGTTTTTT
TRBV11-2,NA,NA,TRBJ1-2,CASSSNSVQANYGYTF,TGTGCCAGCAGCTCCAACTCTGTACAGGCTAACTATGGCTACACCTTC
TRBV6-5,NA,NA,TRBJ1-2,CASSTTGINGYTF,TGTGCCAGCAGTACAACAGGGATCAATGGCTACACCTTC
TRBV12-5,TRBD1,few,TRBJ1-1,CASGRTTGSGITEAFF,TGTGCTAGTGGCCGAACGACAGGGTCGGGGATCACTGAAGCTTTCTTT
TRBV5-1,NA,NA,TRBJ2-3,CASKVGQGGDTQYF,TGCGCCAGCAAAGTTGGGCAGGGAGGAGATACGCAGTATTTT
TRBV6-5,NA,NA,TRBJ2-7,CASSYGGRLVNEQYF,TGTGCCAGCAGTTATGGAGGTCGTTTAGTCAACGAGCAGTACTTC
TRBV5-1,NA,NA,TRBJ1-5,CASSRDYDQPQHF,TGCGCCAGCAGCAGGGACTACGATCAGCCCCAGCATTTT
TRBV28,NA,NA,TRBJ1-2,CASSLLGAGGYTF,TGTGCCAGCAGCCTCCTGGGGGCTGGCGGCTACACCTTC
TRBV4-2,TRBD1,NA,TRBJ1-6,CASSPDRGAYSPLHF,TGTGCCAGCAGCCCCGACAGGGGGGCCTACTCACCCCTCCACTTT
TRBV27,NA,NA,TRBJ2-3,CASSLSRPAPTQYF,TGTGCCAGCAGTTTGAGCCGCCCAGCGCCCACGCAGTATTTT
TRBV6-1,TRBD2,NA,TRBJ2-1,CASSEMGGSYNEQFF,TGTGCCAGCAGTGAAATGGGGGGGTCCTACAATGAGCAGTTCTTC
TRBV5-1,NA,NA,TRBJ1-2,CASSPDGARNYGYTF,TGCGCCAGCAGCCCCGATGGGGCACGCAACTATGGCTACACCTTC
TRBV4-1,NA,NA,TRBJ1-1,CASRYRVGTEAFF,TGCGCCAGCAGATACAGGGTAGGCACTGAAGCTTTCTTT
TRBV2,NA,NA,TRBJ2-4,CASRARESQNIQYF,TGTGCCAGCAGAGCACGGGAGTCTCAAAACATTCAGTACTTC
TRBV28,TRBD2,NA,TRBJ2-5,CASSLRGSGGRETQYF,TGTGCCAGCAGTTTACGAGGTAGCGGGGGCCGGGAGACCCAGTACTTC
TRBV2,TRBD1,NA,TRBJ2-3,CASRGQGARRTDTQYF,TGTGCCAGCAGGGGACAGGGGGCGAGGAGAACAGATACGCAGTATTTT
TRBV4-1,NA,NA,TRBJ1-1,CASSQTGNTEAFF,TGCGCCAGCAGCCAGACGGGGAACACTGAAGCTTTCTTT
TRBV12-5,NA,NA,TRBJ1-1,CASGLGVAAFF,TGTGCTAGTGGTTTAGGGGTAGCAGCTTTCTTT
TRBV4-1,NA,NA,TRBJ2-3,CASSPRVLDTQYF,TGCGCCAGCAGCCCACGGGTATTAGATACGCAGTATTTT